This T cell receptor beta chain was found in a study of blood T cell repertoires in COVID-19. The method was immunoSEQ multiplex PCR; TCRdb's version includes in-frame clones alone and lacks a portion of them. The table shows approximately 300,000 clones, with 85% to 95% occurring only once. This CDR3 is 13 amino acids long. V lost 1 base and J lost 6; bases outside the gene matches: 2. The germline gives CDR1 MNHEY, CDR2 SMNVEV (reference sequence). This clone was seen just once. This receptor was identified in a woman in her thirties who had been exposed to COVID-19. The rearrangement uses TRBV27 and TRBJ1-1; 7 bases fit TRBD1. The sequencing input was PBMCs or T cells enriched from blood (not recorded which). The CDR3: CASSLYGTAEAFF. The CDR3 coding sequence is TGTGCCAGCAGTTTATACGGGACAGCTGAAGCTTTCTTT.